A single sample is the source of the 19 T cell receptor beta chains below, sequenced in a study of T cells in Graves' hyperthyroidism and ophthalmopathy. There were TCR beta CDR3 regions amplified from RNA transcripts. During a first-round RT-PCR of the TCR CDR3, the HTBI primer set was used. TCRdb reprocessed the multiplex PCR reads via MiXCR and lists one record per CDR3 protein. The table records around 350,000 distinct CDR3 sequences, about 15% of them present only once. Input material: blood. These receptors were obtained from a woman aged 30 to 39 with Graves' ophthalmopathy.

This clonotype has at least ten counts. The rearrangement links TRBV18 to TRBJ1-1, with D possibly being TRBD1 (5 bases). The V and J ends lost 3 bases and 1 base respectively, with 9 bases between them. The CDR3 sequence is 14 residues long. Germline-derived CDR1 and CDR2 are KGHSH and LQKENI. The CDR3, as DNA: TGTGCCAGCTCACCCCAGGGATCGAACACTGAAGCTTTCTTT. This translates into CASSPQGSNTEAFF.

The rearrangement joins TRBV27 to TRBJ2-2; D may be TRBD1 (7 bases). The germline gives CDR1 MNHEY, CDR2 SMNVEV (reference sequence). V was clipped by 5 bases and J by 3 bases, with 19 bases between them. This CDR3 is built from 17 residues. DNA of the CDR3: TGTGCCAGCAGTCTACTCCTGACAGGGAGGCACACCGGGGAGCTGTTTTTT. Its protein product is CASSLLLTGRHTGELFF.

On this clonotype: It may be a read error: a sequence one base away is much more abundant. This chain links TRBV6-2 or TRBV6-3 with TRBJ2-4; D remains unclear. Germline V gene data show CDR1 as MNHEY and CDR2 as SVGEGT. The length of the CDR3 is 15 residues. The ends were cut back, 5 bases at V and 4 bases at J, with 15 bases in the middle. The CDR3 region has the DNA TGTGCCAGCAGTGGATCGGCAGCCCATAAAAACATTCAGTACTTC. Amino acid sequence: CASSGSAAHKNIQYF.

This clonotype was found many times. V is TRBV4-2 and J is TRBJ2-1, with 8 bases matching TRBD2. The CDR3 length is 16 residues. Per germline, CDR1 LGHNA and CDR2 YNFKEQ. The V gene end was trimmed by 0 bases and the J gene end by 4 bases; junction bases not matched to a gene: 5. The CDR3 loop reads CASSQETSGGYNEQFF. The CDR3 nucleotides are TGTGCCAGCAGCCAAGAGACCAGCGGGGGATACAATGAGCAGTTCTTC.

This clonotype was counted at least ten times. DNA of the CDR3: TGTGCCAGCAGTCAAAGACCCAAGGGCAATCAGCCCCAGCATTTT. Amino acid sequence: CASSQRPKGNQPQHF. The J gene is TRBJ1-5, the V gene TRBV12-3 or TRBV12-4; no reliable D call. The CDR3 loop spans 15 amino acids. The V and J ends lost 5 bases and 2 bases respectively, with 13 bases between them.

The genes are TRBV27 and TRBJ1-6, with D possibly being TRBD1 (6 bases). Trimming stripped 6 bases from V and 0 bases from J, with 15 bases between. The CDR3 sequence is 17 residues long. Germline CDR1 and CDR2: MNHEY and SMNVEV (reference sequence). CDR3 sequence reads: CASSLAGATSYNSPLHF. The CDR3 coding sequence is TGTGCCAGCAGCCTCGCAGGGGCTACCTCCTATAATTCACCCCTCCACTTT.

The chain is built from TRBV6-1 and TRBJ2-7, with D possibly TRBD1 on 6 matching bases. V was clipped by 7 bases and J by 0 bases, with 16 bases between them. Germline CDR1 MNHNS, CDR2 SASEGT. The CDR3 contains 15 residues. The CDR3 reads CASMGRGLNSYEQYF. The CDR3 nucleotides are TGTGCCAGCATGGGTAGGGGGTTAAACTCCTACGAGCAGTACTTC.

This clonotype was detected ten times or more. The J gene is TRBJ2-2, the V gene TRBV20-1, with D hard to call. The CDR3 is 16 amino acids. Germline V CDR1 and CDR2: DFQATT, SNEGSKA (reference sequence). Trimming took 1 base from V and 2 from J, leaving 14 bases between them. The DNA for the CDR3 is TGCAGTGCTAGAGTCGGGCAGGTACTAAACACCGGGGAGCTGTTTTTT. Translating it yields CSARVGQVLNTGELFF.

The gene calls are TRBV7-9 and TRBJ1-1; TRBD1 is a possible D gene (5 bases). V lost 6 bases and J 3 bases, leaving 17 bases between the germline ends. The CDR3 has 15 amino acids. Germline V lookup: CDR1 SEHNR, CDR2 FQNEAQ (reference sequence). This CDR3 reads CASSSTQGGDTEAFF. As DNA, the CDR3 is TGTGCCAGCAGTTCAACCCAGGGCGGGGACACTGAAGCTTTCTTT.

This clonotype was observed many times. The rearrangement uses TRBV11-2 and TRBJ2-7; TRBD1 is a possible D gene (6 bases). V was pared by 4 bases and J by 2 bases, with 15 bases between. CDR1 and CDR2 (germline): SGHAT, FQNNGV. CDR3 length: 15 amino acids. The CDR3 loop reads CASSSPGVGPYEQYF. The CDR3 coding sequence is TGTGCCAGCAGCTCACCAGGGGTGGGTCCCTACGAGCAGTACTTC.

This clonotype was counted at least ten times. The rearrangement uses TRBV20-1 and TRBJ1-4; tentatively, D is TRBD1 (6 bases). CDR1 and CDR2 from the germline V gene are DFQATT and SNEGSKA (reference sequence). Deletions cut 0 bases from V and 8 bases from J, with 16 bases between. There are 15 residues in the CDR3. CDR3: CSARDPTGSREKLFF. In nucleotides, the CDR3 is TGCAGTGCTAGAGATCCCACAGGGTCGAGGGAAAAACTGTTTTTT.

Notes on this clonotype: The CDR3 ends on some other residue instead of the conserved phenylalanine or tryptophan, so this is likely a read error. The chain is built from TRBV19 and TRBJ2-1; D possibly uses TRBD1 or TRBD2 (7 bases each). CDR1 is LNHDA and CDR2 is SQIVND in the germline V gene (reference sequence). CDR3 length: 13 amino acids. Trimming removed 9 bases from V and 2 bases from J, with 11 bases in between. The CDR3 loop reads CASRGGTYNEQFS. The CDR3 DNA is TGTGCCAGCAGGGGGGGGACCTACAATGAGCAGTTCTCC.

At least ten counts were recorded for this clonotype. The chain couples TRBV11-1 to TRBJ2-4, with TRBD1 matching 10 bases. Losses at the gene ends were 2 bases for V and 7 bases for J; bases not matched to a gene: 5. The CDR3 sequence is 15 residues long. Germline CDR1 and CDR2: SGHAT and FQDESV (reference sequence). In DNA form, the CDR3 reads TGTGCCAGCAGCTTACAAGCGGACAGGGGGAACATTCAGTACTTC. It encodes CASSLQADRGNIQYF.

This clonotype was detected ten times or more. This chain links TRBV18 with TRBJ2-2, with D possibly matching TRBD2 (5 bases). The CDR3 sequence is 16 residues long. V gave up 0 bases and J gave up 3 bases, with 11 bases separating them. From germline, CDR1 is KGHSH and CDR2 LQKENI. CDR3 nucleotides: TGTGCCAGCTCACCACCGGGGAGCGAGGACACCGGGGAGCTGTTTTTT. It specifies CASSPPGSEDTGELFF.

Concerning this clonotype itself: A read error is possible here, since a much larger clone lies one base away. The CDR3 here is CGARDGAGGLMSYEQYF. For the CDR3, the DNA is TGCGGTGCTAGAGATGGGGCTGGGGGACTTATGTCCTACGAGCAGTACTTC. The rearrangement joins TRBV20-1 to TRBJ2-7; possible D gene TRBD2, 6 bases. In germline, CDR1 is DFQATT, CDR2 SNEGSKA (reference sequence). The CDR3 sequence is 17 residues long.

Comments on this clonotype: Relative to the germline gene, one junction end is altered; a read error may explain this. CDR3 protein: CARSSPGPLGGYTF. For the CDR3, the DNA is TGTGCCCGCAGTTCCCCAGGGCCCTTAGGTGGCTACACCTTC. The gene calls are TRBV6-2 or TRBV6-3 and TRBJ1-2, with D tentatively TRBD1 (5 bases). In germline, CDR1 is MNHEY, CDR2 SVGEGT. CDR3 size: 14 residues.

CDR3 loop: CASSLPTGSAGYNQPQHF. CDR3 coding DNA: TGTGCCAGCAGCTTACCTACGGGATCGGCAGGCTACAATCAGCCCCAGCATTTT. The chain links TRBV11-2 to TRBJ1-5; D remains ambiguous. Germline-derived CDR1 and CDR2 are SGHAT and FQNNGV. V shed 2 bases and J shed 3 bases, with 20 bases lying between them. This CDR3 region has 18 residues.

This clonotype was recorded many times. J is TRBJ2-7 and V is TRBV7-2, with D perhaps TRBD2 (6 bases). There are 15 residues in the CDR3. Germline CDR1 and CDR2: SGHTA and FQGNSA. Trimming took off 2 bases at V and 3 bases at J, with 14 bases between the two ends. The DNA of the CDR3 is TGTGCCAGCAGCTTAACGGGTGGGGAGGACTACGAGCAGTACTTC. Amino acids: CASSLTGGEDYEQYF.

Only a few counts were recorded for this clonotype. The gene calls are TRBV6-1 and TRBJ2-1, with 13 bases aligning to TRBD2. V lost 6 bases to trimming and J lost 10 bases; unmatched junction nucleotides: 9. CDR1 is MNHNS and CDR2 is SASEGT in the germline V gene. The CDR3 sequence is 15 residues long. The CDR3 DNA reads as TGTGCCAGCAGATCGGGACTAGCGGGGTTGGTAGAGCAGTTCTTC. Encoded protein: CASRSGLAGLVEQFF.